This T cell receptor beta chain was sequenced in a study of T cells after yellow fever vaccination. This clonotype was observed a few times. This CDR3 spans 16 amino acids. Per the germline V gene, CDR1 is MDHEN and CDR2 is SYDVKM. Trimming left V 4 bases short and J 2 bases short, with 15 bases between. 5'RACE template switching produced TCR cDNA carrying a universal primer site and UMIs. TCRdb independently ran MiXCR on the 5' RACE reads; one entry per CDR3 protein. The sample holds 80,000 to 100,000 distinct CDR3 sequences, around 5.8% seen once. Sample: CD8+ T cells sorted from PBMCs, taken 10 days after the yellow fever booster vaccination. This receptor was obtained from a young man who received the YFV17D yellow fever vaccine. The V call is TRBV28, the J call TRBJ1-5; D gene unclear. As DNA, the CDR3 is TGTGCCAGCAGTTCCCCCGTGGGGATCGGCAATCAGCCCCAGCATTTT. It codes for CASSSPVGIGNQPQHF.